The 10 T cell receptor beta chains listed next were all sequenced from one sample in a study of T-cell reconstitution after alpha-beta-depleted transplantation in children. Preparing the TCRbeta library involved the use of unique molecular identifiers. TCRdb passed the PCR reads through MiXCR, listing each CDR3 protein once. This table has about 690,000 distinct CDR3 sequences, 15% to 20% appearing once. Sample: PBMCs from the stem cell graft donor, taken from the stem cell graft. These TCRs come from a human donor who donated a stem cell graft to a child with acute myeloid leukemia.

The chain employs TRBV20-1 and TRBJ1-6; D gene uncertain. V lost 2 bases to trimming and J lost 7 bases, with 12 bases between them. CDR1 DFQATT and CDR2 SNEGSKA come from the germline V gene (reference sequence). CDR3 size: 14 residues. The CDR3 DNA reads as TGCAGTGCTAGATATGAGATGAGCAATTCACCCCTCCACTTT. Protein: CSARYEMSNSPLHF.

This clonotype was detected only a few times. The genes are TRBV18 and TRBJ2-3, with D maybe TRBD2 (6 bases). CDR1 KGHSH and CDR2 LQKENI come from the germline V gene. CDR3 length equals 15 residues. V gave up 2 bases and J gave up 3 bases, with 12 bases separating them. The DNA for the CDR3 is TGTGCCAGCTCACCAAAGGCGGGGCGGACAGATACGCAGTATTTT. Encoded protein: CASSPKAGRTDTQYF.

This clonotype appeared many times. CDR3 residues: CASSLRPSSYEQYV. The CDR3 DNA follows: TGTGCCAGCAGCTTGCGGCCCAGCTCCTACGAGCAGTACGTC. The V and J genes are TRBV7-2 and TRBJ2-7, with D uncertain. Trimming took 3 bases from V and 0 from J, leaving 9 bases between them. The CDR3 totals 14 residues. The germline CDR1 and CDR2 sequences are SGHTA and FQGNSA.

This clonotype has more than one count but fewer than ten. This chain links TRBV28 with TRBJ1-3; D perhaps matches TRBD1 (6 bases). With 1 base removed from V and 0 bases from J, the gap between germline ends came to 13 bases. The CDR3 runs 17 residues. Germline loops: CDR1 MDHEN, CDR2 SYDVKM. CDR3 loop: CASSLFGRDNSGNTIYF. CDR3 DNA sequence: TGTGCCAGCAGTTTATTCGGGCGGGACAACTCTGGAAACACCATATATTTT.

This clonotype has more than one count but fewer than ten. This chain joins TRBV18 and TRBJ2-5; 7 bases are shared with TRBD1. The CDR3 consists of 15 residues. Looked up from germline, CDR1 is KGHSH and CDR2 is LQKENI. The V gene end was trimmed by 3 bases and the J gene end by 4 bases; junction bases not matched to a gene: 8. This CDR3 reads CASSPRTGEGETQYF. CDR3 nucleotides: TGTGCCAGCTCACCCAGGACAGGCGAGGGAGAGACCCAGTACTTC. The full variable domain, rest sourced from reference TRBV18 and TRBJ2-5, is NAGVMQNPRHLVRRRGQEARLRCSPMKGHSHVYWYRQLPEEGLKFMVYLQKENIIDESGMPKERFSAEFPKEGPSILRIQQVVRGDSAAYFCASSPRTGEGETQYFGPGTRLLVL.

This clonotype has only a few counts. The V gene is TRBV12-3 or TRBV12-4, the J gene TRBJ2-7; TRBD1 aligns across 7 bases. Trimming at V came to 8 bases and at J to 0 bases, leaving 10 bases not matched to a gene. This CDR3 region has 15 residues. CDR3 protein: CASGNRQGHSYEQYF. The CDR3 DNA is TGTGCCAGCGGAAACCGACAGGGACACTCCTACGAGCAGTACTTC.

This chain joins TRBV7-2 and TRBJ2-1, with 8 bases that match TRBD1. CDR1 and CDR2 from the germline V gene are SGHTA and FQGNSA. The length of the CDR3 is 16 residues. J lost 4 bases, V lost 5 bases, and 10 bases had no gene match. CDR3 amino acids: CASSPRTGSKYNEQFF. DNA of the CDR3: TGTGCCAGCAGCCCCCGGACAGGGAGTAAGTACAATGAGCAGTTCTTC.

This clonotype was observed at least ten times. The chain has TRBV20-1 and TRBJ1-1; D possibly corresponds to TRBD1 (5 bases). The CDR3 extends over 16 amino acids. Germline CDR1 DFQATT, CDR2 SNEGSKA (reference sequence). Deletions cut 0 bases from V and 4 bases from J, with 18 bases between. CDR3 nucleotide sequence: TGCAGTGCTAGAGACCCTGACAGCCCAGACATCACTGAAGCTTTCTTT. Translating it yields CSARDPDSPDITEAFF.

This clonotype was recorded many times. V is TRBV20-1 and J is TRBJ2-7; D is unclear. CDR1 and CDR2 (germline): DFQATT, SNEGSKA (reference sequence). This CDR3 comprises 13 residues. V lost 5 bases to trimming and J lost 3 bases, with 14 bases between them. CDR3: CSAEPQANYEQYV. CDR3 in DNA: TGCAGTGCTGAGCCCCAGGCGAACTACGAGCAGTACGTC.

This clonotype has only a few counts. CDR3: CSADPGAPEADTQYF. The CDR3 DNA reads TGCAGTGCGGACCCTGGGGCTCCGGAGGCAGATACGCAGTATTTT. This sequence joins TRBV20-1 and TRBJ2-3, with D perhaps being TRBD1 or TRBD2 (5 bases each). V lost 6 bases to trimming and J lost 4 bases, with 20 bases between them. Germline V gives CDR1 DFQATT, CDR2 SNEGSKA (reference sequence). The CDR3 loop spans 15 amino acids.